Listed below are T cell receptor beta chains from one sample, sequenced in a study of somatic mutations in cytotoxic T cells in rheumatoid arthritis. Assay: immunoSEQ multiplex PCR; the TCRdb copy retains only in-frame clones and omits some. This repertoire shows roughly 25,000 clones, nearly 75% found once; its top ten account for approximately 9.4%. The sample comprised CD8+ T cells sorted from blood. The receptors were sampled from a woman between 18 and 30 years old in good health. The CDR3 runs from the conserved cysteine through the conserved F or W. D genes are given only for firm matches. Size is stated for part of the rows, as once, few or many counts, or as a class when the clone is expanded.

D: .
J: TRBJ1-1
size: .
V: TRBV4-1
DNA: TGCGCCAGCAGCCAAACGACAGAAAATCCTCGCACTGAAGCTTTCTTT
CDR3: CASSQTTENPRTEAFF

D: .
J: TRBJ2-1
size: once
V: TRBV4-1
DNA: TGCGCCAGCAGCCAAGATGGGCGGGCGATGAATGAGCAGTTCTTC
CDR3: CASSQDGRAMNEQFF

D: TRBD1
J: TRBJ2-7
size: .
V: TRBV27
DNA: TGTGCCAGCAGTTTGGACAGGGGGCGATATATAGCGCCCTACGAGCAGTACTTC
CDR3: CASSLDRGRYIAPYEQYF

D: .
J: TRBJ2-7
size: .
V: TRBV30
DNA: TGTGCCTGGAGTGTATCTGTTTGGGGGGAGCAGTACTTC
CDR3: CAWSVSVWGEQYF

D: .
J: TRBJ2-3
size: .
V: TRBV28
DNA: TGTGCCAGCAGTTCCGGACAATTGGGGGCGGCTTTCACAGATACGCAGTATTTT
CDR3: CASSSGQLGAAFTDTQYF

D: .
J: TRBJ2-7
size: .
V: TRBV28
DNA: TGTGCCAGTAACCAAGGCCCCTACGAGCAGTACTTC
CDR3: CASNQGPYEQYF

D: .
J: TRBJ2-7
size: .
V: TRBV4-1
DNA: TGCGCCAGCAGCCAAGTTGGGGGGAGGGAGCAGTACTTC
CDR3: CASSQVGGREQYF

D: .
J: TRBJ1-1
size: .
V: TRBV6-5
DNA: TGTGCCAGCAGTTACGGAAACAGGGAAACTGAAGCTTTCTTT
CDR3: CASSYGNRETEAFF

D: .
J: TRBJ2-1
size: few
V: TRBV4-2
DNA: TGTGCCAGCAGCCAAGCCGACGAGGGACACTACAATGAGCAGTTCTTC
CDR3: CASSQADEGHYNEQFF

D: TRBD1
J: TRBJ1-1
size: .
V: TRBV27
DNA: TGTGCCAGCAGTTTATCCGGGACAGGAAACACTGAAGCTTTCTTT
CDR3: CASSLSGTGNTEAFF

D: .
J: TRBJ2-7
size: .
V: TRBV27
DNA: TGTGCCAGCAGTTTGAGTTACGGGGTTCCATCAACCTACGAGCAGTACTTC
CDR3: CASSLSYGVPSTYEQYF

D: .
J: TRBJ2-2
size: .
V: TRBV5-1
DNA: TGCGCCAGCAGCTTGGATCCACAGGGAGCGAACACCGGGGAGCTGTTTTTT
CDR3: CASSLDPQGANTGELFF

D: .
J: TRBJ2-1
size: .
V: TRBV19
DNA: TGTGCCAGTAGTAAGGGACTCTACAATGAGCAGTTCTTC
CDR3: CASSKGLYNEQFF

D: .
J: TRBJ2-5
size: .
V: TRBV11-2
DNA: TGTGCCAGCAGCACCTGGACAGACCAAGAGACCCAGTACTTC
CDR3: CASSTWTDQETQYF

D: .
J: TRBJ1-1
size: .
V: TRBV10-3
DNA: TGTGCCGTCAGTGACCCAGTGGGTACTGAAGCTTTCTTT
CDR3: CAVSDPVGTEAFF

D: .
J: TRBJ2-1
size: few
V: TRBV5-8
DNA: TGTGCCAGCAGCCGGCGGGTTAGCTCCTACAATGAGCAGTTCTTC
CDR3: CASSRRVSSYNEQFF

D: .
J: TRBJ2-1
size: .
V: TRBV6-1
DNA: TGTGCCAGCACCCAGGTAGCGGATTACAATGAGCAGTTCTTC
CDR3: CASTQVADYNEQFF

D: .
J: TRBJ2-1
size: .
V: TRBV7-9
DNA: TGTGCCAGCTCCCAAAGCGGTGATGAGCAGTTCTTC
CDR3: CASSQSGDEQFF

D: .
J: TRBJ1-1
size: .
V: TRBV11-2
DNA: TGTGCCAGCAGCTGGGGACACGGATCCGCTGAAGCTTTCTTT
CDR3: CASSWGHGSAEAFF

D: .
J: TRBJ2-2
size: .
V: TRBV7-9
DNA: TGTGCCAGCAGCTTAGGGCCTAGCAGCACCGGGGAGCTGTTTTTT
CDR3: CASSLGPSSTGELFF

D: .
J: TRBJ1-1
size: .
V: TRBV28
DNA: TGTGCCAGCAGTTTATGGGTAGACCCCTTGACTGAAGCTTTCTTT
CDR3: CASSLWVDPLTEAFF

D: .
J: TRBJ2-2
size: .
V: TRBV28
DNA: TGTGCCAGCAGTTTATGGGGCAGCGGGGAGCTGTTTTTT
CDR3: CASSLWGSGELFF

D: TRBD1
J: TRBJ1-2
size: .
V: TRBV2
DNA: TGTGCCAGCAGGTCTGGGACAGGGTTTAACTATGGCTACACCTTC
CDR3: CASRSGTGFNYGYTF

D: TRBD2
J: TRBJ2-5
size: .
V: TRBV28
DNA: TGTGCCAGCAGTGAGGGACTAGCGGGAGAGAGAGAGGCGGAGACCCAGTACTTC
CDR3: CASSEGLAGEREAETQYF

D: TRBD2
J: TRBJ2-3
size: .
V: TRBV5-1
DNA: TGCGCCAGCAGCTTTCAGACTAGCGGCACAGATACGCAGTATTTT
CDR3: CASSFQTSGTDTQYF

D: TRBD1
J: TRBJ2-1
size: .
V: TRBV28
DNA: TGTGCCAGCAGCTTCCAGGGGGCGTACAATGAGCAGTTCTTC
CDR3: CASSFQGAYNEQFF